This entry concerns a single TCR beta chain. An amount of RNA that ranged from roughly 0.5 to 1 ug was reverse transcribed with random hexamers. TCR beta CDR3 was amplified by immunoSEQ multiplex PCR. This amplification extended across 54 Vbeta and 13 Jbeta segments. TCRdb passed the immunoSEQ multiplex PCR reads through MiXCR, listing each CDR3 protein once. The sample has some 150,000 distinct CDR3 sequences, about 95% seen once. The germline V gene has CDR1 SQVTM and CDR2 ANQGSEA. Trimming stripped 0 bases from V and 4 bases from J, with 10 bases between. This CDR3 region has 14 residues. The source of the sample is a study of CD8 T cells in Susac syndrome.

The specimen sequenced was CD8+ T cells from PBMCs. The chain employs TRBV29-1 and TRBJ2-1; the D is unclear. The sequence was collected from a human donor with multiple sclerosis. The CDR3 reads CSVEDAQLYNEQFF. The CDR3 region has the DNA TGCAGCGTTGAAGACGCACAGCTATACAATGAGCAGTTCTTC.